These 8 T cell receptor beta chains were all obtained from the same sample, sequenced in a study of T-cell reconstitution after alpha-beta-depleted transplantation in children. Researchers prepared the TCRbeta library using unique molecular identifiers, the study reports. Each CDR3 protein gets one entry after TCRdb re-called the PCR reads with MiXCR. The table shows 150,000 to 250,000 distinct CDR3 sequences, with 6.3% occurring only once. The source material was PBMCs, sampled before TCRalphabeta/CD19-depleted stem cell transplant. These receptors were obtained from a girl under three years old with combined immunodeficiency, due to receive a stem cell transplant.

J is TRBJ2-7 and V is TRBV20-1; 9 nucleotides match TRBD2. V dropped 5 bases and J dropped 3; count of bases not matched to a gene: 11. Germline lookup yields CDR1 DFQATT and CDR2 SNEGSKA (reference sequence). This CDR3 comprises 15 residues. The CDR3 loop reads CSAGAAAGGLYEQYF. The CDR3 bases are TGCAGTGCTGGGGCAGCAGCGGGGGGCCTCTACGAGCAGTACTTC.

This clonotype has at least ten counts. V gene TRBV21-1 combines with J gene TRBJ1-1; the table's TRBD1 call for D was not verified on the DNA. TRBV21-1 is flagged as a pseudogene. The CDR3 totals 16 residues. The CDR3 spells CASSKPGTSLNTEAFF. The CDR3 nucleotides are TGTGCCAGCAGCAAGCCTGGGACGTCGCTGAACACTGAAGCTTTCTTT.

This clonotype appeared many times. V gene TRBV29-1 combines with J gene TRBJ2-1; 8 nucleotides line up with TRBD2. Germline-derived CDR1 and CDR2 are SQVTM and ANQGSEA. This CDR3 has 15 amino acids. Trimming took 5 bases from V and 3 from J; bases not matched to a gene: 9. Written as DNA, the CDR3 is TGCAGCGTTAACCCGGGACTAGTATACTACAATGAGCAGTTCTTC. Amino acid sequence: CSVNPGLVYYNEQFF.

This clonotype was picked up many times. V usage is TRBV2 and J usage is TRBJ2-7, with D unclear. Germline CDR1 SNHLY, CDR2 FYNNEI. Trimming shortened V by 6 bases and J by 7 bases, and 10 bases separated the two germline ends. CDR3 length: 11 amino acids. This CDR3 reads CASSVTTEQYF. CDR3 bases: TGTGCCAGCAGCGTGACAACAGAGCAGTACTTC. The full variable domain, completed using reference TRBV2 and TRBJ2-7, is EPEVTQTPSHQVTQMGQEVILRCVPISNHLYFYWYRQILGQKVEFLVSFYNNEISEKSEIFDDQFSVERPDGSNFTLKIRSTKLEDSAMYFCASSVTTEQYFGPGTRLTVT.

In regard to this clonotype: A single base separates this from a much larger clone, so it may be a read error. This chain joins TRBV29-1 and TRBJ2-1; 9 bases are shared with TRBD2. This CDR3 spans 16 amino acids. Germline V CDR1 and CDR2: SQVTM, ANQGSEA. DNA of the CDR3: TGCAGCGCCTTAAGCGGGGGGCCAAGCTCCTACAATGAGCAGTCCTTC. Translation gives CSALSGGPSSYNEQSF.

In this sample, this clonotype turned up many times. The J gene is TRBJ2-7, the V gene TRBV28; weak D call: TRBD1 (6 bases). V lost 0 bases and J 6 bases, leaving 6 bases between the germline ends. Germline loops: CDR1 MDHEN, CDR2 SYDVKM. The CDR3 contains 12 residues. CDR3 region: CASSLWGAEQYF. CDR3 nucleotides: TGTGCCAGCAGTTTATGGGGGGCCGAGCAGTACTTC.

This clonotype was detected ten times or more. In nucleotides, the CDR3 is TGCAGCGTTGATTTTTCCCGCCCCGGCTCCGGGGCCAACGTCCTGACTTTC. Encoded protein: CSVDFSRPGSGANVLTF. This chain links TRBV29-1 with TRBJ2-6; D unresolved. Trimming left V 3 bases short and J 4 bases short, with 19 bases between. CDR3 size: 17 residues. CDR1 is SQVTM, CDR2 ANQGSEA, per germline.

Only one count was recorded for this clonotype. The chain joins TRBV4-1 to TRBJ2-5; maybe TRBD2 (5 bases). This CDR3 comprises 15 residues. In germline, CDR1 is MGHRA, CDR2 YSYEKL. V shed 1 base and J shed 2 bases, with 11 bases lying between them. CDR3 nucleotide sequence: TGCGCCAGCAGCCAAGGCCTAGCCACGCAAGAGACCCAGTACTTC. It encodes CASSQGLATQETQYF.